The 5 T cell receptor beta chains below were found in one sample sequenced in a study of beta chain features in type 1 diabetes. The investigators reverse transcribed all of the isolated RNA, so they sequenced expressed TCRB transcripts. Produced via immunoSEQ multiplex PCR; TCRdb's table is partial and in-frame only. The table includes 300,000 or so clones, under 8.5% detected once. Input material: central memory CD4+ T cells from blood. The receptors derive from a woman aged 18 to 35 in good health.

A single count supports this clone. For the CDR3, the DNA is TGTGCCAGCAGCACCACCCGTAACAGCTACCACACCGGGGAGCTGTTTTTT. Translation gives CASSTTRNSYHTGELFF. J is TRBJ2-2 and V is TRBV4-2; no clear D. Trimming pared 5 bases from V and 3 bases from J, leaving 19 bases between. CDR1 and CDR2 from the germline V gene are LGHNA and YNFKEQ. CDR3 length equals 17 residues.

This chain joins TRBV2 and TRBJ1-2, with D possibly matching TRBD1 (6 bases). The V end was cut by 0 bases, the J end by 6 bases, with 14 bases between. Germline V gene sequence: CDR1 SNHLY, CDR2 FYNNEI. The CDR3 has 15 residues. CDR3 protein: CASSEALTGLHGYTF. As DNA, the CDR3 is TGTGCCAGCAGTGAAGCCCTGACAGGACTGCATGGCTACACCTTC.

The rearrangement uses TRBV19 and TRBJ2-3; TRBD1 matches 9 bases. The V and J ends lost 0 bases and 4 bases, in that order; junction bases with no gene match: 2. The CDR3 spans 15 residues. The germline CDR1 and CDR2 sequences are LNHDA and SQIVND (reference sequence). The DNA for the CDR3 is TGTGCCAGTAGTATAGATACAGGGGGCGCAGATACGCAGTATTTT. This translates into CASSIDTGGADTQYF.

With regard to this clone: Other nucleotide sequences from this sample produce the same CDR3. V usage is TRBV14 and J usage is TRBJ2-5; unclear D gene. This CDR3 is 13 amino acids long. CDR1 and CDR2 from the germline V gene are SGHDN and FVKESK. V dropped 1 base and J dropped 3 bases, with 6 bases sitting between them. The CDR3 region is CASSQAPKETQYF. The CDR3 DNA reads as TGTGCCAGCAGCCAAGCACCCAAAGAGACCCAGTACTTC.

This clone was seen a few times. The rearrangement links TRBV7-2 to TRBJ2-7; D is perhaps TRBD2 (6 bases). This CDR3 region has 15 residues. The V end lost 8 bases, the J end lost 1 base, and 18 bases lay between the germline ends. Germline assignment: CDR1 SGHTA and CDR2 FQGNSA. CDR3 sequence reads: CASSPGVSTSYEQYF. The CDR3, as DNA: TGTGCCAGCTCCCCGGGGGTTTCCACTTCCTACGAGCAGTACTTC.